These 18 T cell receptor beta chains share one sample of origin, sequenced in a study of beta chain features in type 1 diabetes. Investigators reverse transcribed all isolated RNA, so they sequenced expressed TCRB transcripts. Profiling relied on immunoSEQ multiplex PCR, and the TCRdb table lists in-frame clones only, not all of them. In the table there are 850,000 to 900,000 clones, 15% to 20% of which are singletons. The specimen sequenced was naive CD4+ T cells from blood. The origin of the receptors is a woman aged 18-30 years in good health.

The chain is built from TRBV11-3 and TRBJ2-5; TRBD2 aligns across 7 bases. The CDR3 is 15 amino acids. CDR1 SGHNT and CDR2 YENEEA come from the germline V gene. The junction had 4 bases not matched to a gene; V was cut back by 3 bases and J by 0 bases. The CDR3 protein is CASSLGTSDQETQYF. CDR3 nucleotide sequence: TGTGCCAGCAGCTTGGGAACTAGCGACCAAGAGACCCAGTACTTC. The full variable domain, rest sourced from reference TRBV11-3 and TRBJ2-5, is EAGVVQSPRYKIIEKKQPVAFWCNPISGHNTLYWYLQNLGQGPELLIRYENEEAVDDSQLPKDRFSAERLKGVDSTLKIQPAELGDSAVYLCASSLGTSDQETQYFGPGTRLLVL.

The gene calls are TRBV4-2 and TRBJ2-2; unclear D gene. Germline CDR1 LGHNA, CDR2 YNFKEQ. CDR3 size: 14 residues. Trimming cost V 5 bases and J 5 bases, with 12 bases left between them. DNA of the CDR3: TGTGCCAGCAGCTCCGACTGGAGAACCGGGGAGCTGTTTTTT. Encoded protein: CASSSDWRTGELFF.

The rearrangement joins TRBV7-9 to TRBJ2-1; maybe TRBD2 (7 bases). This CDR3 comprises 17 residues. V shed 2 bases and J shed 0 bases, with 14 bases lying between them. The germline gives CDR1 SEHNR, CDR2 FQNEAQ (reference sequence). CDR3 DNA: TGTGCCAGCAGCTTAAGTAGGGGGGGGACCTCCTACAATGAGCAGTTCTTC. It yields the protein CASSLSRGGTSYNEQFF.

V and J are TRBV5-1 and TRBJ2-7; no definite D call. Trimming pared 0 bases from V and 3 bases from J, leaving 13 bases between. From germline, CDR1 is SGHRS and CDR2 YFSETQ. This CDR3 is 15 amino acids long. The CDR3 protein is CASSLVGRLSYEQYF. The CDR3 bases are TGCGCCAGCAGCTTGGTAGGCAGGCTGAGCTACGAGCAGTACTTC.

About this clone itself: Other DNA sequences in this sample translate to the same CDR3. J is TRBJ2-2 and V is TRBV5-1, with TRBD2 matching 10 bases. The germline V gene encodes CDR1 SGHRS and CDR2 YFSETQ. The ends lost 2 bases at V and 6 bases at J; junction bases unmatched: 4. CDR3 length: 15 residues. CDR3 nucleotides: TGCGCCAGCAGCTTTCTAGCGGGAGTGGCCGGGGAGCTGTTTTTT. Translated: CASSFLAGVAGELFF.

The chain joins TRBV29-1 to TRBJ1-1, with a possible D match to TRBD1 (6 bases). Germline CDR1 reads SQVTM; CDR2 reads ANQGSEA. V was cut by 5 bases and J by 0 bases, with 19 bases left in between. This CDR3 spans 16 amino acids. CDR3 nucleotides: TGCAGCGTTTTGTTTACCGGGAGGGGGGTGAACACTGAAGCTTTCTTT. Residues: CSVLFTGRGVNTEAFF.

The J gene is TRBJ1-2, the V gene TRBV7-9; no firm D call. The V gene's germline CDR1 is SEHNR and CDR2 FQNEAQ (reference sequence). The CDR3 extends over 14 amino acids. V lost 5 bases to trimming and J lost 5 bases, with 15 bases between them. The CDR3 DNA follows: TGTGCCAGCAGCCTTTCGAAGACCGCTTATGGCTACACCTTC. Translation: CASSLSKTAYGYTF.

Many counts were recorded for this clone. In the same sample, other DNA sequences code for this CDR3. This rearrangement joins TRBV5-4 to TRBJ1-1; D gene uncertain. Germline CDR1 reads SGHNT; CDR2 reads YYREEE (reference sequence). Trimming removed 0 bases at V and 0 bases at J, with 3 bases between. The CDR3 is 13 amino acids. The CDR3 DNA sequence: TGTGCCAGCAGCTTGGCAGTGAACACTGAAGCTTTCTTT. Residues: CASSLAVNTEAFF.

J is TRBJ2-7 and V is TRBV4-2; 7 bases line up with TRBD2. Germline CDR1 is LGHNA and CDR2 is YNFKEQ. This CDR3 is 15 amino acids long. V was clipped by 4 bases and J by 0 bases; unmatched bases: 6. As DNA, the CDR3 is TGTGCCAGCAGCCCTGCTAGCGGAAGCTCCTACGAGCAGTACTTC. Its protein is CASSPASGSSYEQYF.

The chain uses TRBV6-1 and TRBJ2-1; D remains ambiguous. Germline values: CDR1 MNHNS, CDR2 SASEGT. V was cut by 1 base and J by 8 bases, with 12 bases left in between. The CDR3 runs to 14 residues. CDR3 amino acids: CASSEGGVVDEQFF. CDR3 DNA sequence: TGTGCCAGCAGTGAAGGGGGTGTAGTCGATGAGCAGTTCTTC.

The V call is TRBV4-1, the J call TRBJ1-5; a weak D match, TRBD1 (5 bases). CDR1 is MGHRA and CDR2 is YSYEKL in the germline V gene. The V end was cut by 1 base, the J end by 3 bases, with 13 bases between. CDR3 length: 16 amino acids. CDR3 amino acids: CASSQVQVRINQPQHF. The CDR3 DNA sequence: TGCGCCAGCAGCCAAGTACAGGTTCGCATCAATCAGCCCCAGCATTTT.

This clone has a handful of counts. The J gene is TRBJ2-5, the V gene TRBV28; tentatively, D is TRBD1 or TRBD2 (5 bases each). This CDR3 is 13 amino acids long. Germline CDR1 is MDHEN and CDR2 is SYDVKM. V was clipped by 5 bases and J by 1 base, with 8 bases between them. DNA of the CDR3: TGTGCCAGCAGTGGGGACCGCCAAGAGACCCAGTACTTC. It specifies CASSGDRQETQYF.

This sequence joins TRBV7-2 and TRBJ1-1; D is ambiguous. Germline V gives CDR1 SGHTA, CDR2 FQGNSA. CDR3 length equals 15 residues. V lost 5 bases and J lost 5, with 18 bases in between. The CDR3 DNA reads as TGTGCCAGCAGCCCCGTAGGAAGGGAGGTGACTGAAGCTTTCTTT. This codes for CASSPVGREVTEAFF.

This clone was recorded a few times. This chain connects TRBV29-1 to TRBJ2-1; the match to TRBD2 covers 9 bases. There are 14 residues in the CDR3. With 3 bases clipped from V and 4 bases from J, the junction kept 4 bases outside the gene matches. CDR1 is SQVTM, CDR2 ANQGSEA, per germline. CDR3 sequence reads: CSVEGLAQYNEQFF. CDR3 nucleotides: TGCAGCGTTGAGGGACTAGCCCAATACAATGAGCAGTTCTTC.

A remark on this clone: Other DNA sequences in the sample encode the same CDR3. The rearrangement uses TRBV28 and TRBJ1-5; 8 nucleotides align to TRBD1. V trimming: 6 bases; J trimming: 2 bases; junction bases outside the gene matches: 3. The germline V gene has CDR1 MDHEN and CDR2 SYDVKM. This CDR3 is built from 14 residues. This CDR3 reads CASSRGQGNQPQHF. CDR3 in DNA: TGTGCCAGCAGCAGGGGGCAGGGCAATCAGCCCCAGCATTTT.

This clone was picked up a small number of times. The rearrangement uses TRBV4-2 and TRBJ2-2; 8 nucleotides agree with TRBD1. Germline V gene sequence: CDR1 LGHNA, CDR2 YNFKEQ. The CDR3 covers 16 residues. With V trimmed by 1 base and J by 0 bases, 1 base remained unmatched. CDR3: CASSQAGQANTGELFF. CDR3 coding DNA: TGTGCCAGCAGCCAAGCGGGACAGGCGAACACCGGGGAGCTGTTTTTT.

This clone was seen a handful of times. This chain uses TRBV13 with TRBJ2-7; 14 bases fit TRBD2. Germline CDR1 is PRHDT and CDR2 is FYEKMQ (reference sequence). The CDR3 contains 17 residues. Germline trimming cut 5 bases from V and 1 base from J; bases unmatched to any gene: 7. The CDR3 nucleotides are TGTGCCAGCAGCCGCAGACTAGCGGGAGGGCCTTCCTACGAGCAGTACTTC. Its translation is CASSRRLAGGPSYEQYF. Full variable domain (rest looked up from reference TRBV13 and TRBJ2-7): AAGVIQSPRHLIKEKRETATLKCYPIPRHDTVYWYQQGPGQDPQFLISFYEKMQSDKGSIPDRFSAQQFSDYHSELNMSSLELGDSALYFCASSRRLAGGPSYEQYFGPGTRLTVT.

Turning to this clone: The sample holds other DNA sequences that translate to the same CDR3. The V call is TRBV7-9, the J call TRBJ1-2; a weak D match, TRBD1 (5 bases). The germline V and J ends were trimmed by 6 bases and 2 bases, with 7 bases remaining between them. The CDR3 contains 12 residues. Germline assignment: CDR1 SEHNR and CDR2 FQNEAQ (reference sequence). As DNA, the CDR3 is TGTGCCAGCAGGACAGACAACTATGGCTACACCTTC. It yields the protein CASRTDNYGYTF.